A single sample gave rise to the 6 T cell receptor beta chains below, sequenced in a study of shared clonotypes between healthy human individuals. Generated by immunoSEQ multiplex PCR, the TCRdb table keeps only in-frame clones and is missing some. The profile shows about 1.5 million clones, 95% to 99% of them singletons. Input material: naive CD4+ T cells sorted from blood. Stated subset: CD45RA+ positively selected. The receptors were gathered from a man aged 30-40 years in good health.

This chain uses TRBV5-4 with TRBJ2-5, with 7 bases that match TRBD1. Germline lookup yields CDR1 SGHNT and CDR2 YYREEE (reference sequence). The ends lost 3 bases at V and 2 bases at J; junction bases unmatched: 4. This CDR3 region has 14 residues. The CDR3 here is CASSSGQEQETQYF. The CDR3 DNA is TGTGCCAGCAGCTCCGGACAGGAGCAAGAGACCCAGTACTTC.

The chain carries TRBV7-9 and TRBJ2-7; TRBD1 matches at 9 bases. J lost 3 bases, V lost 5 bases, and 5 bases had no gene match. Germline lookup yields CDR1 SEHNR and CDR2 FQNEAQ (reference sequence). CDR3 length equals 14 residues. CDR3 sequence reads: CASSPSDRGYEQYF. The DNA for the CDR3 is TGTGCCAGCAGCCCCTCGGACAGGGGCTACGAGCAGTACTTC.

The chain links TRBV30 to TRBJ1-4, with a weak D call TRBD1 (5 bases). From germline, CDR1 is GTSNPN and CDR2 SVGIG (reference sequence). The V gene lost 2 bases and the J gene lost 4 bases, with 20 bases spanning the gap. The CDR3 loop spans 17 amino acids. The CDR3 sequence: CAWSPDYRQSLNEKLFF. For the CDR3, the DNA is TGTGCCTGGAGTCCCGACTACCGACAGAGCCTTAATGAAAAACTGTTTTTT.

The chain joins TRBV5-5 to TRBJ1-2, with D hard to call. Germline lookup yields CDR1 SGHKS and CDR2 YYEKEE (reference sequence). The CDR3 has 12 residues. V shed 2 bases and J shed 7 bases, with 9 bases lying between them. CDR3 residues: CASSFEVAGYTF. The CDR3 bases are TGTGCCAGCAGCTTCGAGGTAGCTGGCTACACCTTC.

This rearrangement joins TRBV28 to TRBJ2-7, with TRBD2 matching over 10 bases. The CDR3 length is 13 residues. V gave up 6 bases and J gave up 5 bases; unmatched junction bases: 4. Germline V gene data show CDR1 as MDHEN and CDR2 as SYDVKM. DNA for the CDR3: TGTGCCAGCAGGCTAGCGGGAGACCACGAGCAGTACTTC. This gives the protein CASRLAGDHEQYF.

The V and J genes are TRBV11-3 and TRBJ2-1; 8 positions match TRBD1. J gave up 5 bases and V 4 bases, and 4 bases lay outside the gene matches. The germline gives CDR1 SGHNT, CDR2 YENEEA. This CDR3 has 14 amino acids. In DNA, the CDR3 is TGTGCCAGCAGCTGGACAGGGAACAACAATGAGCAGTTCTTC. It translates to CASSWTGNNNEQFF.